These 3 T cell receptor beta chains were all obtained from the same sample, sequenced in a study of T-cell memory formation after mild COVID-19. TCRdb itself ran the 5' RACE reads through MiXCR, one entry per CDR3 protein. The sample has hundreds of thousands of distinct CDR3 sequences, around 19% seen once. Sequenced material: PBMCs or a T cell subset sorted from them (not recorded which). These receptor sequences come from a man aged 18 to 29 who had mild COVID-19 (a few samples of this study predate the infection). Cell type and time point are not known.

This clonotype was seen only a few times. The genes are TRBV18 and TRBJ1-1; D is unclear. CDR1 and CDR2 (germline): KGHSH, LQKENI. This CDR3 spans 16 amino acids. V was shortened by 2 bases and J by 0 bases, with 13 bases between the two germline ends. This CDR3 reads CASSPTGLSMNTEAFF. The CDR3 nucleotides are TGTGCCAGCTCACCAACCGGGCTCAGCATGAACACTGAAGCTTTCTTT.

This clonotype was seen a handful of times. This chain uses TRBV29-1 with TRBJ2-2, with D perhaps matching TRBD1 (6 bases). The germline V and J ends were trimmed by 8 bases and 2 bases, with 15 bases remaining between them. The CDR3 has 14 amino acids. Germline V lookup: CDR1 SQVTM, CDR2 ANQGSEA. The CDR3 protein is CSPIQGDNTGELFF. CDR3 nucleotides: TGCAGCCCAATACAGGGAGATAACACCGGGGAGCTGTTTTTT.

The chain links TRBV5-1 to TRBJ2-2; 7 bases line up with TRBD1. The V segment lost 4 bases and the J segment 8 bases; nucleotides outside the gene matches: 5. The germline V gene encodes CDR1 SGHRS and CDR2 YFSETQ. This CDR3 spans 13 amino acids. The CDR3 region has the DNA TGCGCCAGCAGCCTCGGGACAGTTGGGGAGCTGTTTTTT. Translated: CASSLGTVGELFF.